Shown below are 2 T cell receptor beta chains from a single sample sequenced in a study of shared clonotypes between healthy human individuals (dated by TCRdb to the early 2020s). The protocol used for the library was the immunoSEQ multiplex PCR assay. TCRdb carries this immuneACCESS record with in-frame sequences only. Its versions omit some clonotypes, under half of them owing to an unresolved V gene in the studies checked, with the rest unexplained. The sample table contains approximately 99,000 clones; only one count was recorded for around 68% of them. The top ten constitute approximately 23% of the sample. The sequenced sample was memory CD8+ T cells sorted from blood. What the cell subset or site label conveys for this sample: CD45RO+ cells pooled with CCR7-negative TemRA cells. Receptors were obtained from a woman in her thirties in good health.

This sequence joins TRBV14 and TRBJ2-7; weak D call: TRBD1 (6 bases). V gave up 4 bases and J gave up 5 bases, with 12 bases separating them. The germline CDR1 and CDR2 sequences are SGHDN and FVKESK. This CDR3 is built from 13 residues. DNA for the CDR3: TGTGCCAGCAGCCTTACAGGGTGGGACGAGCAGTACTTC. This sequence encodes CASSLTGWDEQYF.

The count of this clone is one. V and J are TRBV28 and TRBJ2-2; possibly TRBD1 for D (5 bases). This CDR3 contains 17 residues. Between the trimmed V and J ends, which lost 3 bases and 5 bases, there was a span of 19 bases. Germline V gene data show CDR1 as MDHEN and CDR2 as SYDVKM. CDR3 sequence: CASSFPTRELGTGELFF. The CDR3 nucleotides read TGTGCCAGCAGTTTCCCAACCAGGGAATTGGGTACCGGGGAGCTGTTTTTT.